The clone carrying this TCR beta chain has a handful of counts. Clones were sequenced by immunoSEQ multiplex PCR, and TCRdb holds only the in-frame ones, with some missing. The top ten clones hold approximately 5% of a sample with approximately 210,000 clones, around 85% of them seen once. This CDR3 has 13 amino acids. Germline values: CDR1 SGHNT, CDR2 YENEEA. After removal of 5 bases from V and 7 bases from J, the junction contained 4 bases not matched to a gene. This entry belongs to a study of blood T cell repertoires in COVID-19. At the level of the study: T cells, B-cell-depleted T cells, or PBMCs provided the cDNA or gDNA that served as material.

The sequenced material came from peripheral blood. This clonotype originated in a human donor in a cohort sampled during active COVID-19. The rearrangement joins TRBV11-3 to TRBJ2-1, with TRBD2 identical over 8 bases. The CDR3 DNA is TGTGCCAGCAGCCCCGGACTAGCAAATGAGCAGTTCTTC. Translation gives CASSPGLANEQFF.